This T cell receptor beta chain appears in the sequencing data of a study of tumor and adjacent non-tumor tissue in lung cancer. Findings and limits, study-wide: In normal lung, the top 100 clones were significantly more dominant than in tumor.

The library came from three nested PCR rounds adapted from ARM-PCR protocols. TCRdb processed the multiplex PCR reads anew with MiXCR; each CDR3 protein has one entry. The sample shows tens of thousands of distinct CDR3 sequences, roughly 80% of them seen only once. Many counts were recorded for this clonotype. Its target is not known. RNA was extracted from bulk tissue without any cell sorting. V was clipped by 5 bases and J by 13 bases; unmatched bases: 10. CDR1 is SGHAT, CDR2 FQNNGV, per germline. The CDR3 consists of 14 residues. The sample comprised lung tumor tissue. V usage is TRBV11-2 and J usage is TRBJ2-5; the match to TRBD2 covers 13 bases. The sequence was obtained from a woman in her forties or fifties with non-small cell lung cancer. CDR3 sequence: CASSLGTSGTTWYF. The CDR3 coding sequence is TGTGCCAGCAGCCTTGGGACTAGCGGGACCACCTGGTACTTC.